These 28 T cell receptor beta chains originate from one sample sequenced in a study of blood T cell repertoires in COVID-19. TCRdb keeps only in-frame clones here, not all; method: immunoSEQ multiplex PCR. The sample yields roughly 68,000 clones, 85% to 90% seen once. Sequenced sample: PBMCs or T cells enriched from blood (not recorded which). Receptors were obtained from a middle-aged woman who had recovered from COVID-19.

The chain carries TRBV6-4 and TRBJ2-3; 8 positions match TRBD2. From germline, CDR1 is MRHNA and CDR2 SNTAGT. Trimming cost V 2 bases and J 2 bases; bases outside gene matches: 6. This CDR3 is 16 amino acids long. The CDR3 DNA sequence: TGTGCCAGCAGTGACCGGGCAGCGGGGGACACAGATACGCAGTATTTT. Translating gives CASSDRAAGDTDTQYF.

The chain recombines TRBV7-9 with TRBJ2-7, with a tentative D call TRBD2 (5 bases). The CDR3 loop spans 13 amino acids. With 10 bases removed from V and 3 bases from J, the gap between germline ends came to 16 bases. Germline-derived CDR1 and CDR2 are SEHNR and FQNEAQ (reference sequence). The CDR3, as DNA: TGTGCCATTACGGACTCGACTTACTACGAGCAGTACTTC. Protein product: CAITDSTYYEQYF.

CDR3 DNA: TGTGCCAGCAGCGTAGTCAGGGCCCCCCCTTTGGACGAGCAGTACTTC. Translating gives CASSVVRAPPLDEQYF. The rearrangement joins TRBV7-7 to TRBJ2-7; D perhaps matches TRBD1 (5 bases). CDR3 length: 16 amino acids. Germline CDR1 reads SSHAT; CDR2 reads FNYEAQ (reference sequence). Trimming removed 5 bases from V and 5 bases from J, with 22 bases in between.

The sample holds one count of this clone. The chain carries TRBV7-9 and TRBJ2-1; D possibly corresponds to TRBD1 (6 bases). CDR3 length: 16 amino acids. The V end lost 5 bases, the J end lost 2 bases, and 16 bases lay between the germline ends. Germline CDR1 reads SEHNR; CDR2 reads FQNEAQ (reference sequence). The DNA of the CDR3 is TGTGCCAGCAGCCAGGGGATGGGGAGCCCCTACAATGAGCAGTTCTTC. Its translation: CASSQGMGSPYNEQFF.

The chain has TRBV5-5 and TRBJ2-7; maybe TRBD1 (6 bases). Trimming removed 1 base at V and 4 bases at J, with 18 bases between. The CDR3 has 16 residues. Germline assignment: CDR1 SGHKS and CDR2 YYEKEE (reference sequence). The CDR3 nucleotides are TGTGCCAGCAGCTTGCAGGGGCGCCCAGAAGTTTACGAGCAGTACTTC. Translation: CASSLQGRPEVYEQYF.

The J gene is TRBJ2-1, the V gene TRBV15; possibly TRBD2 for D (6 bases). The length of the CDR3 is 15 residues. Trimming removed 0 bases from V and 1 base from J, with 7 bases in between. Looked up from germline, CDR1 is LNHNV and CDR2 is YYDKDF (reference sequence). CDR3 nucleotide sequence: TGTGCCACCAGCAGAGAGCGGGGATCCTACAATGAGCAGTTCTTC. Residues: CATSRERGSYNEQFF.

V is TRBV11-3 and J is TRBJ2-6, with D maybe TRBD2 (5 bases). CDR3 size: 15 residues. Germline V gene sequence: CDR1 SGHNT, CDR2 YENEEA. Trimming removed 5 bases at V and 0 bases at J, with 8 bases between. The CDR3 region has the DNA TGTGCCAGCAGCCGCGGAGGCTCTGGGGCCAACGTCCTGACTTTC. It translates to CASSRGGSGANVLTF. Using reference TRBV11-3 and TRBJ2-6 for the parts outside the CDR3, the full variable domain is EAGVVQSPRYKIIEKKQPVAFWCNPISGHNTLYWYLQNLGQGPELLIRYENEEAVDDSQLPKDRFSAERLKGVDSTLKIQPAELGDSAVYLCASSRGGSGANVLTFGAGSRLTVL.

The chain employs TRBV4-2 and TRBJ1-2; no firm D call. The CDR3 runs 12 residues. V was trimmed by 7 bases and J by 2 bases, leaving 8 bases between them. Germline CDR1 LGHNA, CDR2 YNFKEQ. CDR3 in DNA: TGTGCCAGCACCACCAGGAACTATGGCTACACCTTC. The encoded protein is CASTTRNYGYTF.

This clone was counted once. CDR3 loop: CASSYRLAGGPDTQYF. The CDR3 bases are TGTGCCAGCAGTTACAGGCTAGCGGGGGGGCCAGATACGCAGTATTTT. The chain has TRBV6-5 and TRBJ2-3, with TRBD2 identical over 12 bases. CDR3 length equals 16 residues. Germline V CDR1 and CDR2: MNHEY, SVGAGI. Trimming took 2 bases from V and 4 from J; bases not matched to a gene: 4.

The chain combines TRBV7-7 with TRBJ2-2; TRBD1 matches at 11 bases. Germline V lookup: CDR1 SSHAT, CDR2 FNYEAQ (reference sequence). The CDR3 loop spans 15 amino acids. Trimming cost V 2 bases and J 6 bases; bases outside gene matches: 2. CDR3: CASSLRGQGAGELFF. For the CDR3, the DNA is TGTGCCAGCAGCTTAAGGGGACAGGGGGCCGGGGAGCTGTTTTTT.

This CDR3 is CASSFRTVATNEKLFF. CDR3 sequence (DNA): TGCGCCAGCAGCTTTCGGACAGTTGCAACTAATGAAAAACTGTTTTTT. The chain combines TRBV5-1 with TRBJ1-4, with D perhaps matching TRBD1 (6 bases). Trimming left V 2 bases short and J 0 bases short, with 11 bases between. The CDR3 covers 16 residues. Germline values: CDR1 SGHRS, CDR2 YFSETQ.

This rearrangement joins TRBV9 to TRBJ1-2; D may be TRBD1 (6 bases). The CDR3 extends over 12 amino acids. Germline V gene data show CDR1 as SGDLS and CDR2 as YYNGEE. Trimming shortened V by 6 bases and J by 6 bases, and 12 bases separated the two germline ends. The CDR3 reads CASNRDQDGYTF. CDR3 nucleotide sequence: TGTGCCAGCAACAGGGATCAGGATGGCTACACCTTC.

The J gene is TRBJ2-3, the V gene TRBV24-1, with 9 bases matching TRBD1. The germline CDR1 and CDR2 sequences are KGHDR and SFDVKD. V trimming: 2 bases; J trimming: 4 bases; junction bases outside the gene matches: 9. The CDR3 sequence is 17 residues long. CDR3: CATSDSAGTGLSDTQYF. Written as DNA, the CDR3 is TGTGCCACCAGTGATTCCGCCGGGACAGGGTTATCAGATACGCAGTATTTT.

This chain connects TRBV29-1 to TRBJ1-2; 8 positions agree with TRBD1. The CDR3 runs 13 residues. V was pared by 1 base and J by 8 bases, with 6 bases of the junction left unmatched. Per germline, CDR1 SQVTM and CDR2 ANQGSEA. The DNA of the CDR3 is TGCAGCGTTGAAGCCGCACAGGGGGTAGGCTACACCTTC. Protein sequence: CSVEAAQGVGYTF.

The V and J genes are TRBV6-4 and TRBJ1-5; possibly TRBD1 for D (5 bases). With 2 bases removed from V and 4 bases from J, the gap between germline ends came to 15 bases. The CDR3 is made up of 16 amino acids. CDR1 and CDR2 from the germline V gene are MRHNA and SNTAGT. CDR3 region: CASSDPGDGKNQPQHF. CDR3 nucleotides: TGTGCCAGCAGTGACCCGGGGGACGGGAAAAATCAGCCCCAGCATTTT.

The CDR3, as DNA: TGTGCCAGCAGCGGGGGGGGGCGAGGACTAGCAGAATCTAGCACAGATACGCAGTATTTT. Translating gives CASSGGGRGLAESSTDTQYF. The chain combines TRBV5-5 with TRBJ2-3; 8 bases agree with TRBD2. Germline CDR1 is SGHKS and CDR2 is YYEKEE (reference sequence). The CDR3 runs to 20 residues. The V segment lost 4 bases and the J segment 0 bases; nucleotides outside the gene matches: 19.

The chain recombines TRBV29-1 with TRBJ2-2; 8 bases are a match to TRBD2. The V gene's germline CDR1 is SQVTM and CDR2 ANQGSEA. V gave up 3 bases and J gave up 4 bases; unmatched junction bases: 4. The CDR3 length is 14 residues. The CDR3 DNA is TGCAGCGTTGACAGGGCGGGGGGCACCGGGGAGCTGTTTTTT. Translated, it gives CSVDRAGGTGELFF.

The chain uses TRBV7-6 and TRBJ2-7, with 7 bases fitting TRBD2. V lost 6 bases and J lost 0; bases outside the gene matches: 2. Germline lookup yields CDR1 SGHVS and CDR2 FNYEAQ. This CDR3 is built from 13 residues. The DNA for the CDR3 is TGTGCCAGCAGGGGCGGGAGCTCCTACGAGCAGTACTTC. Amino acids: CASRGGSSYEQYF.

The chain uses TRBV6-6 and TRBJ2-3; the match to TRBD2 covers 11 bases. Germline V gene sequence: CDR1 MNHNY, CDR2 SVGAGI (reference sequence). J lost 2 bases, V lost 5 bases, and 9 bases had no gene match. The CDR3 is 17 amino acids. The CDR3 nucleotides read TGTGCCAGCAGTCCGCGGGTAGCGGGGGGGCTCACAGATACGCAGTATTTT. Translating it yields CASSPRVAGGLTDTQYF.

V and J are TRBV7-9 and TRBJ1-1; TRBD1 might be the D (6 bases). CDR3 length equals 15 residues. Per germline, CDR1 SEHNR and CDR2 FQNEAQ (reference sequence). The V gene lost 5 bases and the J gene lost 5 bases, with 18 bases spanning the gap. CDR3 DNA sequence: TGTGCCAGCAGCCTAGTGTCGGGGCAGGGGACTGAAGCTTTCTTT. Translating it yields CASSLVSGQGTEAFF.

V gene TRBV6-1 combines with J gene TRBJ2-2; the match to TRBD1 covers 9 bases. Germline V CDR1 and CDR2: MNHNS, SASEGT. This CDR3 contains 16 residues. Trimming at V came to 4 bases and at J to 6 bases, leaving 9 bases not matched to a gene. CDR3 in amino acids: CASSALPGQGAGELFF. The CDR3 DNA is TGTGCCAGCAGTGCTCTACCGGGACAGGGTGCCGGGGAGCTGTTTTTT.

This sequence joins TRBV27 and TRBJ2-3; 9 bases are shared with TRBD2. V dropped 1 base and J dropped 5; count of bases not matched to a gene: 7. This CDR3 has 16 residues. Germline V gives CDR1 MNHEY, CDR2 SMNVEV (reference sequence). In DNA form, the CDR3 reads TGTGCCAGCAGTTTATGGGCTAGCGGGGTGAGAGATACGCAGTATTTT. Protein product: CASSLWASGVRDTQYF.

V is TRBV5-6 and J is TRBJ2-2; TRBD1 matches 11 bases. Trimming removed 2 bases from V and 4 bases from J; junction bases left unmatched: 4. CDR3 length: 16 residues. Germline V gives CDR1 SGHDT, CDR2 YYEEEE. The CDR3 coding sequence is TGTGCCAGCAGCTTACCGGGACAGGGGGTCACCGGGGAGCTGTTTTTT. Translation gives CASSLPGQGVTGELFF. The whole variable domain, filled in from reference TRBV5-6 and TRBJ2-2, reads DAGVTQSPTHLIKTRGQQVTLRCSPKSGHDTVSWYQQALGQGPQFIFQYYEEEERQRGNFPDRFSGHQFPNYSSELNVNALLLGDSALYLCASSLPGQGVTGELFFGEGSRLTVL.

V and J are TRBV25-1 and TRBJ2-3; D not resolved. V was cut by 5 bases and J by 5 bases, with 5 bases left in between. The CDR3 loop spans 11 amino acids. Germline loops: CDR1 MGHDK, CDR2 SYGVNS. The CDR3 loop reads CASSLGDTQYF. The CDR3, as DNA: TGTGCCAGCAGTCTCGGAGATACGCAGTATTTT.

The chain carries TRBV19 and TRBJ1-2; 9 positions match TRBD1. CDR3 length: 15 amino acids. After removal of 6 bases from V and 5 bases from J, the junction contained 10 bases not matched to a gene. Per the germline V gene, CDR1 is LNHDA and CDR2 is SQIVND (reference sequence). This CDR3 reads CASRNPYRGRYGYTF. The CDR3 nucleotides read TGTGCCAGTAGGAATCCTTACAGGGGGCGGTATGGCTACACCTTC.

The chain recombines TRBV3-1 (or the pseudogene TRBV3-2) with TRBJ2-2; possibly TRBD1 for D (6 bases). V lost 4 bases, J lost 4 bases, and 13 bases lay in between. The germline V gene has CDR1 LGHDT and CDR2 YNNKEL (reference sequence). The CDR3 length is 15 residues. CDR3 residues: CASSLWDTSTGELFF. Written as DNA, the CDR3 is TGTGCCAGCAGCCTTTGGGACACTTCCACCGGGGAGCTGTTTTTT.

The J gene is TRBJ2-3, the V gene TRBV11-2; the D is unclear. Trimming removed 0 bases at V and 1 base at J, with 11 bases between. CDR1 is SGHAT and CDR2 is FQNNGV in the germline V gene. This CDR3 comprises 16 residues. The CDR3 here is CASSLDLGLGTDTQYF. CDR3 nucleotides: TGTGCCAGCAGCTTAGATCTTGGGCTCGGCACAGATACGCAGTATTTT. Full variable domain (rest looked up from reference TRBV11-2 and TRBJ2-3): EAGVAQSPRYKIIEKRQSVAFWCNPISGHATLYWYQQILGQGPKLLIQFQNNGVVDDSQLPKDRFSAERLKGVDSTLKIQPAKLEDSAVYLCASSLDLGLGTDTQYFGPGTRLTVL.

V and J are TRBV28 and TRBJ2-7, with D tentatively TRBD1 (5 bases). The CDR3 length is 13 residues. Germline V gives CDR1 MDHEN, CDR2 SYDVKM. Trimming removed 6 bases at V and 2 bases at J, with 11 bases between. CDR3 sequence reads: CASSDQGTYEQYF. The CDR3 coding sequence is TGTGCCAGCAGCGATCAGGGTACCTACGAGCAGTACTTC.